Listed below are T cell receptor beta chains from one sample, sequenced in a study of cytomegalovirus exposure and HLA in healthy donors. Sequencing was performed with immunoSEQ multiplex PCR; in TCRdb, only in-frame clones are kept and a portion is missing. The sample has roughly 200,000 clones, about 90% seen once; the top ten hold about 1.1%. The specimen sequenced was PBMCs. Every receptor here comes from a boy between 2 and 10 years old in good health and CMV-seronegative. CDR3s include the opening cysteine and the closing phenylalanine or tryptophan. A D gene is named only where the DNA matches it firmly. Some rows have no size entry. The others give once, few or many, or a class for an expanded clone.

J gene: TRBJ2-7
clone size: .
V gene: TRBV5-1
D gene: .
CDR3 protein: CASSPRAAAGGEQYF
CDR3 DNA: TGCGCCAGCAGCCCGAGGGCCGCAGCGGGCGGCGAGCAGTACTTC

J gene: TRBJ2-7
clone size: .
V gene: TRBV14
D gene: .
CDR3 protein: CASSLLTGTPLDF
CDR3 DNA: TGTGCCAGCAGCCTTCTTACAGGGACCCCCCTGGACTTC

J gene: TRBJ1-2
clone size: .
V gene: TRBV6-1
D gene: TRBD1
CDR3 protein: CASSATGAPDGYTF
CDR3 DNA: TGTGCCAGCAGTGCAACAGGGGCACCGGATGGCTACACCTTC

J gene: TRBJ1-5
clone size: once
V gene: TRBV5-1
D gene: .
CDR3 protein: CASSNDGFQPQHF
CDR3 DNA: TGCGCCAGCAGCAACGACGGGTTTCAGCCCCAGCATTTT

J gene: TRBJ2-1
clone size: .
V gene: TRBV4-1
D gene: TRBD2
CDR3 protein: CASSQDRVAGDNEQFF
CDR3 DNA: TGCGCCAGCAGCCAAGATCGAGTAGCGGGAGATAATGAGCAGTTCTTC

J gene: TRBJ2-1
clone size: .
V gene: TRBV5-1
D gene: TRBD2
CDR3 protein: CASSRTSGSAYNEQFF
CDR3 DNA: TGCGCCAGCAGTAGGACTAGCGGGAGCGCTTACAATGAGCAGTTCTTC

J gene: TRBJ2-1
clone size: .
V gene: TRBV2
D gene: TRBD1
CDR3 protein: CASSERRQGKNEQFF
CDR3 DNA: TGTGCCAGCAGTGAAAGGAGACAGGGGAAAAATGAGCAGTTCTTC

J gene: TRBJ2-2
clone size: .
V gene: TRBV18
D gene: TRBD2
CDR3 protein: CASSNRPSGGNTGELFF
CDR3 DNA: TGTGCCAGCTCAAACCGCCCTAGCGGGGGGAACACCGGGGAGCTGTTTTTT

J gene: TRBJ1-5
clone size: few
V gene: TRBV7-3
D gene: .
CDR3 protein: CASSLIAGDQPQHF
CDR3 DNA: TGTGCCAGCAGCTTAATAGCTGGCGATCAGCCCCAGCATTTT

J gene: TRBJ1-1
clone size: .
V gene: TRBV7-9
D gene: .
CDR3 protein: CASINGLGRVLNTEAFF
CDR3 DNA: TGTGCCAGCATCAATGGTTTGGGCCGCGTTCTGAACACTGAAGCTTTCTTT

J gene: TRBJ2-1
clone size: .
V gene: TRBV7-9
D gene: TRBD2
CDR3 protein: CASSRPITSGLYNEQFF
CDR3 DNA: TGTGCCAGCAGCCGGCCCATTACTAGCGGACTCTACAATGAGCAGTTCTTC

J gene: TRBJ2-3
clone size: once
V gene: TRBV19
D gene: .
CDR3 protein: CASSRGGALDTQYF
CDR3 DNA: TGTGCCAGTAGTAGAGGGGGGGCTCTGGATACGCAGTATTTT

J gene: TRBJ2-2
clone size: .
V gene: TRBV5-4
D gene: TRBD2
CDR3 protein: CASSPASGGSPGELFF
CDR3 DNA: TGTGCCAGCAGCCCCGCCAGCGGGGGGTCGCCCGGGGAGCTGTTTTTT

J gene: TRBJ1-1
clone size: .
V gene: TRBV7-3
D gene: TRBD1
CDR3 protein: CASSLRDRGTTEAFF
CDR3 DNA: TGTGCCAGCAGCTTAAGGGACAGGGGTACTACTGAAGCTTTCTTT

J gene: TRBJ1-3
clone size: once
V gene: TRBV7-9
D gene: TRBD1
CDR3 protein: CASSPIQGAVDTIYF
CDR3 DNA: TGTGCCAGCAGCCCAATACAGGGGGCGGTGGACACCATATATTTT

J gene: TRBJ2-5
clone size: .
V gene: TRBV11-2
D gene: TRBD1
CDR3 protein: CASSPGTGDQETQYF
CDR3 DNA: TGTGCCAGCAGCCCCGGGACAGGGGATCAAGAGACCCAGTACTTC

J gene: TRBJ2-7
clone size: .
V gene: TRBV28
D gene: TRBD2
CDR3 protein: CASRSLAGSVSEQYF
CDR3 DNA: TGTGCCAGCAGGAGCCTAGCGGGATCAGTATCCGAGCAGTACTTC

J gene: TRBJ2-1
clone size: .
V gene: TRBV11-2
D gene: TRBD2
CDR3 protein: CASSLVGTSGYSYNEQFF
CDR3 DNA: TGTGCCAGCAGCTTAGTTGGGACTAGCGGTTACTCCTACAATGAGCAGTTCTTC

J gene: TRBJ2-3
clone size: .
V gene: TRBV11-3
D gene: .
CDR3 protein: CASSLRGRARQYF
CDR3 DNA: TGTGCCAGCAGTTTAAGGGGGAGGGCCCGGCAGTATTTT

J gene: TRBJ2-5
clone size: .
V gene: TRBV11-2
D gene: .
CDR3 protein: CASSLALALTQYF
CDR3 DNA: TGTGCCAGCAGCTTAGCGCTAGCCTTGACCCAGTACTTC

J gene: TRBJ2-7
clone size: .
V gene: TRBV30
D gene: TRBD2
CDR3 protein: CAWRGPGGYEQYF
CDR3 DNA: TGTGCCTGGAGAGGGCCGGGAGGCTACGAGCAGTACTTC

J gene: TRBJ2-7
clone size: .
V gene: TRBV5-1
D gene: .
CDR3 protein: CASSLWTVGSYEQYF
CDR3 DNA: TGCGCCAGCAGCCTGTGGACAGTGGGCTCCTACGAGCAGTACTTC

J gene: TRBJ2-7
clone size: .
V gene: TRBV9
D gene: .
CDR3 protein: CASSPIGAAEQYF
CDR3 DNA: TGTGCCAGCAGCCCGATAGGCGCGGCCGAGCAGTACTTC

J gene: TRBJ2-7
clone size: .
V gene: TRBV19
D gene: .
CDR3 protein: CASKAGTEQYF
CDR3 DNA: TGTGCCAGTAAGGCGGGGACCGAGCAGTACTTC

J gene: TRBJ1-5
clone size: .
V gene: TRBV19
D gene: .
CDR3 protein: CASSSSGVHQPQHF
CDR3 DNA: TGTGCCAGTAGTAGCAGCGGGGTCCATCAGCCCCAGCATTTT

J gene: TRBJ2-1
clone size: .
V gene: TRBV4-2
D gene: TRBD2
CDR3 protein: CASSIWTGGDSNEQFF
CDR3 DNA: TGTGCCAGCAGCATCTGGACGGGGGGGGATAGCAATGAGCAGTTCTTC

J gene: TRBJ2-7
clone size: few
V gene: TRBV18
D gene: .
CDR3 protein: CASSPPWQGPTYEQYF
CDR3 DNA: TGTGCCAGCTCACCTCCCTGGCAGGGCCCTACCTACGAGCAGTACTTC

J gene: TRBJ1-2
clone size: few
V gene: TRBV4-1
D gene: .
CDR3 protein: CASRQGGSYGYTF
CDR3 DNA: TGCGCCAGCAGACAGGGTGGGAGCTATGGCTACACCTTC

J gene: TRBJ2-7
clone size: .
V gene: TRBV5-1
D gene: .
CDR3 protein: CASSLAFEQYF
CDR3 DNA: TGCGCCAGCAGCTTGGCCTTCGAGCAGTACTTC

J gene: TRBJ1-4
clone size: .
V gene: TRBV6-5
D gene: TRBD1
CDR3 protein: CASSRGQSNEKLFF
CDR3 DNA: TGTGCCAGCAGCCGGGGACAGTCTAATGAAAAACTGTTTTTT

J gene: TRBJ1-2
clone size: .
V gene: TRBV7-9
D gene: .
CDR3 protein: CASSRGVGGPNYGYTF
CDR3 DNA: TGTGCCAGCAGCCGGGGGGTGGGGGGTCCTAACTATGGCTACACCTTC

J gene: TRBJ2-7
clone size: few
V gene: TRBV4-1
D gene: .
CDR3 protein: CASSQVHNSYEQYF
CDR3 DNA: TGCGCCAGCAGCCAAGTTCACAACTCCTACGAGCAGTACTTC

J gene: TRBJ2-3
clone size: .
V gene: TRBV19
D gene: TRBD2
CDR3 protein: CASSAGQSGGTDTQYF
CDR3 DNA: TGTGCCAGTAGTGCTGGACAAAGCGGGGGCACAGATACGCAGTATTTT

J gene: TRBJ2-7
clone size: .
V gene: TRBV7-2
D gene: .
CDR3 protein: CASSLRTESSYEQYF
CDR3 DNA: TGTGCCAGCAGCCTCCGAACAGAAAGCTCCTACGAGCAGTACTTC

J gene: TRBJ1-6
clone size: .
V gene: TRBV5-6
D gene: .
CDR3 protein: CASSLGEPRSYNSPLHF
CDR3 DNA: TGTGCCAGCAGCTTGGGAGAGCCCCGCTCCTATAATTCACCCCTCCACTTT

J gene: TRBJ2-3
clone size: .
V gene: TRBV9
D gene: TRBD1
CDR3 protein: CASSVVGDRDTDTQYF
CDR3 DNA: TGTGCCAGCAGCGTAGTTGGCGACAGGGATACAGATACGCAGTATTTT

J gene: TRBJ1-1
clone size: once
V gene: TRBV7-9
D gene: TRBD1
CDR3 protein: CSSSSGQGSIAEAFF
CDR3 DNA: TGTTCCAGCAGCTCGGGACAGGGTAGTATTGCTGAAGCTTTCTTT

J gene: TRBJ2-7
clone size: few
V gene: TRBV20-1
D gene: TRBD1
CDR3 protein: CSTGESYEQYF
CDR3 DNA: TGCTCAACAGGGGAGAGCTACGAGCAGTACTTC

J gene: TRBJ2-6
clone size: .
V gene: TRBV5-1
D gene: TRBD2
CDR3 protein: CASSSRLAGESGANVLTF
CDR3 DNA: TGCGCCAGCAGCTCTAGACTAGCGGGAGAATCTGGGGCCAACGTCCTGACTTTC

J gene: TRBJ1-1
clone size: few
V gene: TRBV5-1
D gene: .
CDR3 protein: CASSLDGQGGSEAFF
CDR3 DNA: TGCGCCAGCAGCTTGGATGGTCAGGGAGGGTCTGAAGCTTTCTTT

J gene: TRBJ1-4
clone size: .
V gene: TRBV11-2
D gene: .
CDR3 protein: CASSLGRDKGLFF
CDR3 DNA: TGTGCCAGCAGCTTAGGCCGGGACAAAGGACTGTTTTTT

J gene: TRBJ2-7
clone size: .
V gene: TRBV4-1
D gene: .
CDR3 protein: CASSQALGSGPPYEQYF
CDR3 DNA: TGCGCCAGCAGCCAAGCTCTTGGGAGCGGGCCTCCCTACGAGCAGTACTTC

J gene: TRBJ1-5
clone size: .
V gene: TRBV7-9
D gene: .
CDR3 protein: CASSQFNQPQHF
CDR3 DNA: TGTGCCAGCAGCCAGTTTAATCAGCCCCAGCATTTT

J gene: TRBJ2-2
clone size: .
V gene: TRBV6-1
D gene: .
CDR3 protein: CAQEADNTGELFF
CDR3 DNA: TGTGCCCAAGAGGCCGATAACACCGGGGAGCTGTTTTTT